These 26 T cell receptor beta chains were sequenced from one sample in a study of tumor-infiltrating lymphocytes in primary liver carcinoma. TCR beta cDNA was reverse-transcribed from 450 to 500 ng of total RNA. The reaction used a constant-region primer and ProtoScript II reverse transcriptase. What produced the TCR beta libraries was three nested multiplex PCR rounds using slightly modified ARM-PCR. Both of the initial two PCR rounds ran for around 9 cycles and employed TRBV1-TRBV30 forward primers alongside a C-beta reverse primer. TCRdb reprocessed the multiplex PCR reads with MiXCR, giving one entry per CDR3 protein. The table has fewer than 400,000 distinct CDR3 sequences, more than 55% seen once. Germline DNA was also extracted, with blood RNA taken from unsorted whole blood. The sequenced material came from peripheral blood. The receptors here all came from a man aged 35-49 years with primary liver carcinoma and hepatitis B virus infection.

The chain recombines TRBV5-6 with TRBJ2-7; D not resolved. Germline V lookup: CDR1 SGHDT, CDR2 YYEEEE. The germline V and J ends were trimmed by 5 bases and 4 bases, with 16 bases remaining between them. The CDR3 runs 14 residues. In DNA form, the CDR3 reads TGTGCCAGCAGTTTAGTATGGACGGCATACGAGCAGTACTTC. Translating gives CASSLVWTAYEQYF.

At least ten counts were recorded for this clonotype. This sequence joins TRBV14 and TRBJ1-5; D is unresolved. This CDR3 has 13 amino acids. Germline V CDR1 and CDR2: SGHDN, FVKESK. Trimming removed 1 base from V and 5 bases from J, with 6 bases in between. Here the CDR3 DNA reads TGTGCCAGCAGCCAAGGCTGGGATCAGCCCCAGCATTTT. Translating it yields CASSQGWDQPQHF. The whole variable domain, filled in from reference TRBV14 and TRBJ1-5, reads EAGVTQFPSHSVIEKGQTVTLRCDPISGHDNLYWYRRVMGKEIKFLLHFVKESKQDESGMPNNRFLAERTGGTYSTLKVQPAELEDSGVYFCASSQGWDQPQHFGDGTRLSIL.

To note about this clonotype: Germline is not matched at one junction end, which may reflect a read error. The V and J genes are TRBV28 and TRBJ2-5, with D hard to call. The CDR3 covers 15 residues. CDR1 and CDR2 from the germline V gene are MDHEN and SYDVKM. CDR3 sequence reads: CANSSALGRQETQYF. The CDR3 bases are TGTGCCAACAGTTCAGCATTGGGAAGGCAAGAGACCCAGTACTTC.

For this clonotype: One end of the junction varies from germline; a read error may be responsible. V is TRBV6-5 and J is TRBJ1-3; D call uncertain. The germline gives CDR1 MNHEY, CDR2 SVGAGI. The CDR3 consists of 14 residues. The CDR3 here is CASSYRSSGNAIYF. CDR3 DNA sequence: TGTGCCAGCAGTTATCGCAGCTCTGGAAACGCCATATATTTT.

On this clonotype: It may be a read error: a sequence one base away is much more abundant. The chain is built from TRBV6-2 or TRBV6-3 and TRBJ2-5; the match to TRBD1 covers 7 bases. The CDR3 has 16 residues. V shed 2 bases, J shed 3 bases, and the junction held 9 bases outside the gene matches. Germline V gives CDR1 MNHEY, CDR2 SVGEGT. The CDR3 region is CASSYNRQGFKETQYF. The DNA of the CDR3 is TGTGCCAGCAGTTACAATCGACAGGGATTCAAAGAGACCCAGTACTTC.

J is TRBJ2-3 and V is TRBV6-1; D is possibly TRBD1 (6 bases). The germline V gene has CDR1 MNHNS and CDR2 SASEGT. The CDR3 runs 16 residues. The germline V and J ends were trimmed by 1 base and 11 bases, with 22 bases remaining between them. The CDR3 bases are TGTGCCAGCAGTGAAGGTCCCGGGACATTTGGGCTAATGCAGTATTTT. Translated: CASSEGPGTFGLMQYF.

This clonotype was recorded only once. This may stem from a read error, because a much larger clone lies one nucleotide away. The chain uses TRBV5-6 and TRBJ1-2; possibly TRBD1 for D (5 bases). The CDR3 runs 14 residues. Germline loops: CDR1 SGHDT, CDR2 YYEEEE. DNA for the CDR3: TGTGCCAGCAGCCCCAGTGGACACAACTATGGCTACCCCTTC. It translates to CASSPSGHNYGYPF.

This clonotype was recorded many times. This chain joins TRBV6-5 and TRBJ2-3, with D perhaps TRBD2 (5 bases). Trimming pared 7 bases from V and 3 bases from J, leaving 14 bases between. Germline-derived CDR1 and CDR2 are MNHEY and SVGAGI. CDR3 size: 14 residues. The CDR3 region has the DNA TGTGCCAGCAAAGTTGGGAGCGGTACAGATACGCAGTATTTT. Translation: CASKVGSGTDTQYF.

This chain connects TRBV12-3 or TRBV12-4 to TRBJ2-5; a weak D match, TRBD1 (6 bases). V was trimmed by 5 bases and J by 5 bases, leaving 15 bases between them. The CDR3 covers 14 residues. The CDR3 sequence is CASSTNREHETQYF. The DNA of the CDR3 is TGTGCCAGCAGTACCAACAGGGAACATGAGACCCAGTACTTC.

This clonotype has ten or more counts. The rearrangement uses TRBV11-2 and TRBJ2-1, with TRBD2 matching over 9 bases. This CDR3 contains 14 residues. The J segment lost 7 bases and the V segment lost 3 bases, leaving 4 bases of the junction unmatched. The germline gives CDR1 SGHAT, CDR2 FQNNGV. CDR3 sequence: CASSLSGRRNEQFF. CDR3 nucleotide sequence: TGTGCCAGCAGCTTGAGCGGGAGGAGAAATGAGCAGTTCTTC.

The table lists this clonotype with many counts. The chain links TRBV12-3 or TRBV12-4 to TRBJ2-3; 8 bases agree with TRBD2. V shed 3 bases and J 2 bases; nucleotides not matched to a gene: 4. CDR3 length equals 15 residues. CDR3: CASSLTSENTDTQYF. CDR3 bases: TGTGCCAGCAGTTTGACTAGCGAGAACACAGATACGCAGTATTTT.

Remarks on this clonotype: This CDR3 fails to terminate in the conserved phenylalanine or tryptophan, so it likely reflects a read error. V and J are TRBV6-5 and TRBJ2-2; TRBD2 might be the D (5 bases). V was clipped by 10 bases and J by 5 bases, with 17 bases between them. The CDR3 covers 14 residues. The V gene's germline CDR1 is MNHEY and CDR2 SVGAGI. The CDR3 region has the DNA TGTGCCACTTACTCCGAACTAGTTACCGGGGAGCTGTTTCTT. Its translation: CATYSELVTGELFL.

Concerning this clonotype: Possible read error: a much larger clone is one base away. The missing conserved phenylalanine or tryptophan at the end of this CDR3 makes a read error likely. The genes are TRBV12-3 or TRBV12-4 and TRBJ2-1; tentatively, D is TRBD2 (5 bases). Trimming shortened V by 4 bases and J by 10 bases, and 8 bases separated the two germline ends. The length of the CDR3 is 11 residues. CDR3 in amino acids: CASSSAVEQFL. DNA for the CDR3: TGTGCCAGCAGTTCAGCGGTAGAGCAGTTCCTC.

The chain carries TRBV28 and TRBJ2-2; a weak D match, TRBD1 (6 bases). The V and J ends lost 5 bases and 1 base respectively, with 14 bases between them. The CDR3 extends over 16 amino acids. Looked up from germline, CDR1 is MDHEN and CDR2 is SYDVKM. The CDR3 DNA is TGTGCCAGCAGTCAAACAGGGACGGGGAACACCGGGGAGCTGTTTTTT. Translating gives CASSQTGTGNTGELFF.

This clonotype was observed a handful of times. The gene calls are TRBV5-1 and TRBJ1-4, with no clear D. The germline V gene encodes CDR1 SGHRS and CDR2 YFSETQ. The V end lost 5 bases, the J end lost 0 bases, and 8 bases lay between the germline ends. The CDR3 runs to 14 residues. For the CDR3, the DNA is TGCGCCAGCAGATTCACCGCAACTAATGAAAAACTGTTTTTT. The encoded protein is CASRFTATNEKLFF.

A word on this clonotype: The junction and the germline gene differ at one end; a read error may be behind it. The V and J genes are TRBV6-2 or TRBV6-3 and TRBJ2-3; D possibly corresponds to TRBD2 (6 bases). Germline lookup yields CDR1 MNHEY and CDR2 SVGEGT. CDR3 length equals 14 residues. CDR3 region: CASSRRDSTVTQYF. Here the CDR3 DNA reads TGTGCCAGCAGCCGGAGGGACTCCACAGTTACGCAGTATTTT.

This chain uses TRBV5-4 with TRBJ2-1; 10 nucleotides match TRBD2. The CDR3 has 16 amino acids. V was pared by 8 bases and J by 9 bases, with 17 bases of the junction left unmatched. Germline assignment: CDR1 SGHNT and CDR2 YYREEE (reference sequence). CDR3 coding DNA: TGTGCCAGTAGCCGTCCCCTTAGCGGGAGGCAGGGTGAGCAGTTCTTC. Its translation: CASSRPLSGRQGEQFF.

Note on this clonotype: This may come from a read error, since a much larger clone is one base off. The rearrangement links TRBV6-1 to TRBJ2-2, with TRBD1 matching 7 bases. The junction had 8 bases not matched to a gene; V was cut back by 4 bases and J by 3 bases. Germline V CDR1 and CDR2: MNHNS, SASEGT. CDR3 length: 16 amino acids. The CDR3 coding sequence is TGTGCCAGCAGTGCCGGGACAGTGGCGGACACCGGGGAGCTGTTTTTT. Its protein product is CASSAGTVADTGELFF.

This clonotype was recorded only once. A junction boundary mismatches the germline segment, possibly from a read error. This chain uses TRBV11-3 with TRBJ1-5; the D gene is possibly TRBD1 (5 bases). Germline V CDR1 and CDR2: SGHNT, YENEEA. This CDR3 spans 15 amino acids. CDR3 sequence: CTSSLDLGVAQPQHF. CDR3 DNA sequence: TGTACCAGCAGTTTAGATCTGGGGGTGGCTCAGCCTCAGCATTTT. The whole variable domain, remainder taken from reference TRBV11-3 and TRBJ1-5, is EAGVVQSPRYKIIEKKQPVAFWCNPISGHNTLYWYLQNLGQGPELLIRYENEEAVDDSQLPKDRFSAERLKGVDSTLKIQPAELGDSAVYLCTSSLDLGVAQPQHFGDGTRLSIL.

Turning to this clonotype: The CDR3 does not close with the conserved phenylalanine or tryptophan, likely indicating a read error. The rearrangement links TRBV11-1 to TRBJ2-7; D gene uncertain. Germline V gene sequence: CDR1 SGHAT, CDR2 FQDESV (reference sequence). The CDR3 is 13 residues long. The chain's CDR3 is CPSSPDLSYEQYL. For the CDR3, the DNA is TGTCCCAGCAGCCCGGACCTCTCCTACGAGCAGTACCTC.

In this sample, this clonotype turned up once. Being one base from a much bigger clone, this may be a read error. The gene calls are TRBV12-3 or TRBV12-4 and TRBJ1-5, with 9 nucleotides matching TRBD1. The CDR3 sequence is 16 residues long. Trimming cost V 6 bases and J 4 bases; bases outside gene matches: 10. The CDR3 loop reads CASSRPGTGRNQPQHF. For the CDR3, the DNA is TGTGCCAGCAGCAGACCCGGGACAGGGCGAAATCAGCCCCAGCATTTT.

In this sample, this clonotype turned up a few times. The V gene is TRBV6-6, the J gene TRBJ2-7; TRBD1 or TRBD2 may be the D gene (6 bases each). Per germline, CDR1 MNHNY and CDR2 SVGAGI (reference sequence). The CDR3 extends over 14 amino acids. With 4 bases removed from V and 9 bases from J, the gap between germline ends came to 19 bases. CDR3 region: CASSSTGRWNGQYF. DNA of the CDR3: TGTGCCAGCAGTTCAACAGGGAGGTGGAACGGGCAGTACTTC.

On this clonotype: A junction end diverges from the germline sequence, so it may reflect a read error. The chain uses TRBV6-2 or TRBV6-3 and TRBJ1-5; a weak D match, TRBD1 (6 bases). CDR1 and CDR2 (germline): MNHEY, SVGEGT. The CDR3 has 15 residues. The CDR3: CVSSFGHREGQPQHF. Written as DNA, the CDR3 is TGTGTCAGCAGTTTCGGGCACAGGGAAGGGCAGCCCCAGCATTTT.

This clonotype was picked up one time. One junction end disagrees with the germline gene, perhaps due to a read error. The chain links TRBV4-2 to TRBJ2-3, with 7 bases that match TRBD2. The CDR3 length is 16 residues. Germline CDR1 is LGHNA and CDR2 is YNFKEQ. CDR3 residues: CTSSQDPTSATDTQYF. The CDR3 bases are TGTACCAGCAGCCAAGACCCCACTAGCGCCACAGATACTCAGTATTTT.

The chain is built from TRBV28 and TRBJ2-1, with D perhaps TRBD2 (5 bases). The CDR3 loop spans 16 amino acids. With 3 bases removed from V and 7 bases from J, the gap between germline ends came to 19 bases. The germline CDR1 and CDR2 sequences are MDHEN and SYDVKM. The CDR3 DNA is TGTGCCAGCAGTTTGGGTGCTAGAGGGAGATGGAATGAGCAGTTCTTC. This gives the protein CASSLGARGRWNEQFF.

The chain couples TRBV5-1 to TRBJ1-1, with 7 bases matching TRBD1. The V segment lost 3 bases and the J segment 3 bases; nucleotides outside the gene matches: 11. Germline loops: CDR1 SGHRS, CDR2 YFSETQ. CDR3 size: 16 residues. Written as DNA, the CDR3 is TGCGCCAGCAGCTGGAGAAGACAGGGAGAAGACACTGAAGCTTTCTTT. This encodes CASSWRRQGEDTEAFF.